The T cell receptor beta chain described here comes from a study of blood T cell repertoires in COVID-19. Germline CDR1 reads SGHNT; CDR2 reads YENEEA. V trimming: 5 bases; J trimming: 5 bases; junction bases outside the gene matches: 5. This CDR3 contains 13 residues. Profiled with immunoSEQ multiplex PCR; TCRdb holds only in-frame clones, not every one. This sample yields some 200,000 clones, of which 83% are seen a single time; about 4.8% belongs to the top ten. This clonotype was sampled from a woman in her 50s who had been exposed to COVID-19. The chain couples TRBV11-3 to TRBJ1-1; 7 bases agree with TRBD1. Sample: PBMCs or T cells enriched from blood (not recorded which). The CDR3 DNA sequence: TGTGCCAGCAGCCTAGCCAGGGGGACTGAAGCTTTCTTT. Translating gives CASSLARGTEAFF.